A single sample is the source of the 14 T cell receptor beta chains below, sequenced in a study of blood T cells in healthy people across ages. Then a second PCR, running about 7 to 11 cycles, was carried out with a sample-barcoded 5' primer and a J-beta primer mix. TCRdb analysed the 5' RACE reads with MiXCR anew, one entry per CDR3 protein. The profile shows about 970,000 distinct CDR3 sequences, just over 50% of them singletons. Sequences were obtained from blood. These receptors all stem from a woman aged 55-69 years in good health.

The CDR3 DNA follows: TGCAGTGCTAGTCTTCCAATTACAGGGTTTAACGAGCAGTACTTC. Translation: CSASLPITGFNEQYF. The V call is TRBV20-1, the J call TRBJ2-5; a weak D match, TRBD1 (6 bases). The closer fit of TRBJ2-7 to the DNA end suggests the J call may be wrong. CDR1 and CDR2 from the germline V gene are DFQATT and SNEGSKA (reference sequence). There are 15 residues in the CDR3.

This chain's CDR3 is CASRVADTDTQYF. Written as DNA, the CDR3 is TGTGCCAGCAGGGTAGCGGACACAGATACGCAGTATTTT. The chain has TRBV2 and TRBJ2-3; TRBD2 might be the D (6 bases). The CDR3 contains 13 residues. The germline V and J ends were trimmed by 6 bases and 2 bases, with 9 bases remaining between them. From germline, CDR1 is SNHLY and CDR2 FYNNEI. Using reference TRBV2 and TRBJ2-3 for the parts outside the CDR3, the full variable domain is EPEVTQTPSHQVTQMGQEVILRCVPISNHLYFYWYRQILGQKVEFLVSFYNNEISEKSEIFDDQFSVERPDGSNFTLKIRSTKLEDSAMYFCASRVADTDTQYFGPGTRLTVL.

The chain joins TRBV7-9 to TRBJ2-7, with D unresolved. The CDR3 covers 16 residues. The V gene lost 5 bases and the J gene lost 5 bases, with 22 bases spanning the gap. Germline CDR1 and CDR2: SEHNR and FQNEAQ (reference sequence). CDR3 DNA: TGTGCCAGCAGCCGACTCACAAAGGCAGCCTTGGACGAGCAGTACTTC. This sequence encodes CASSRLTKAALDEQYF. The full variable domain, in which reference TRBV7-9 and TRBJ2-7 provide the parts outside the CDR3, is DTGVSQNPRHKITKRGQNVTFRCDPISEHNRLYWYRQTLGQGPEFLTYFQNEAQLEKSRLLSDRFSAERPKGSFSTLEIQRTEQGDSAMYLCASSRLTKAALDEQYFGPGTRLTVT.

The CDR3 region is CASSLIGAGARYEQYF. DNA for the CDR3: TGCGCCAGCAGCTTGATAGGAGCAGGGGCGAGATACGAGCAGTACTTC. The chain uses TRBV5-1 and TRBJ2-4, with D possibly TRBD1 on 6 matching bases. The DNA end is more similar to TRBJ2-7, so the J call may be wrong. Germline V gene data show CDR1 as SGHRS and CDR2 as YFSETQ. This CDR3 has 16 residues.

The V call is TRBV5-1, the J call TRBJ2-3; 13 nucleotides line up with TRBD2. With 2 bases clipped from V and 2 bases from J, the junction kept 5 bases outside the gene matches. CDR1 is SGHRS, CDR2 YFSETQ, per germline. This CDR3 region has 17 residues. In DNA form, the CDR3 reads TGCGCCAGCAGCTTAGAGGGACTAGCGGGGTTCACAGATACGCAGTATTTT. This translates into CASSLEGLAGFTDTQYF.

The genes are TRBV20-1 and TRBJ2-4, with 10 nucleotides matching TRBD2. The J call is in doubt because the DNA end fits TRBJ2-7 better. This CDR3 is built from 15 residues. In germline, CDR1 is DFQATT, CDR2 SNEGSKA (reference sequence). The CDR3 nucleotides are TGCAGTGCTAGGGCTGAAGCGGGAGGGAACTACGAGCAGTACTTC. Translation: CSARAEAGGNYEQYF.

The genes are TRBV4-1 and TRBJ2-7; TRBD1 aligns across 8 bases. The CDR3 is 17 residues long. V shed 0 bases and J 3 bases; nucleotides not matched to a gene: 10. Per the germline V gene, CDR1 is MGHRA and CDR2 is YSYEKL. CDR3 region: CASSQEPTGGNLYEQYF. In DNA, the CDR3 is TGCGCCAGCAGCCAAGAGCCCACAGGGGGGAACCTCTACGAGCAGTACTTC.

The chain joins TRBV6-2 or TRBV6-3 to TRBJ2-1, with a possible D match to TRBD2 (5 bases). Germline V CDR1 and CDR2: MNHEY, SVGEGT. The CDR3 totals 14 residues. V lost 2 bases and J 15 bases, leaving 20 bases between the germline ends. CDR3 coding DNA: TGTGCCAGCAGTTACGAGCGGCCCCCTGCTGGCGTGTTCTTC. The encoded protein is CASSYERPPAGVFF.

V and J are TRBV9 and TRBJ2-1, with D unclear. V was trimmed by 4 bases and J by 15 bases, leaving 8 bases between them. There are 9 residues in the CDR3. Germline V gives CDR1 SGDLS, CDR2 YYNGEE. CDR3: CASSPGGFF. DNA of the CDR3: TGTGCCAGCAGCCCCGGTGGGTTCTTC.

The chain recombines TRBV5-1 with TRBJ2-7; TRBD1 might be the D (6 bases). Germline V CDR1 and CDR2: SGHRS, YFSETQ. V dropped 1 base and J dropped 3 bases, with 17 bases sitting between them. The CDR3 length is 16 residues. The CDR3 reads CASSLYDGTSLYEQYF. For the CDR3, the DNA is TGCGCCAGCAGCTTGTACGACGGGACATCTCTCTACGAGCAGTACTTC.

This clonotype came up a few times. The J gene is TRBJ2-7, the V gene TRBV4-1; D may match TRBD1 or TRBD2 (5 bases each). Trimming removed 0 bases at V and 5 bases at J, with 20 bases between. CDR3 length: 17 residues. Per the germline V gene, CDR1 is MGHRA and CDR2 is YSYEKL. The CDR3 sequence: CASSQDSMVGEFDEQYF. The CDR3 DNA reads TGCGCCAGCAGCCAAGATTCAATGGTGGGGGAGTTCGACGAGCAGTACTTC.

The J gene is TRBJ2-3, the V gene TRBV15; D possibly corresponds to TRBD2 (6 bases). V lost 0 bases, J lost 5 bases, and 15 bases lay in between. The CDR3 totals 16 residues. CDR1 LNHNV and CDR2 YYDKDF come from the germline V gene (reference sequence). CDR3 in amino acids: CATSRDGRVGGDTQYF. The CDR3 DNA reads TGTGCCACCAGCAGAGATGGGCGGGTGGGGGGAGATACGCAGTATTTT.

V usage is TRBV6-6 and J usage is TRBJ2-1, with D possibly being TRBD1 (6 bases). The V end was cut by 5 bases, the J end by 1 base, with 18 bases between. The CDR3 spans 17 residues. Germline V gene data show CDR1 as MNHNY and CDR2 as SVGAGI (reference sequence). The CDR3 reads CASSPPASGVSYNEQFF. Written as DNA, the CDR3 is TGTGCCAGCAGTCCACCCGCATCAGGGGTGTCCTACAATGAGCAGTTCTTC.

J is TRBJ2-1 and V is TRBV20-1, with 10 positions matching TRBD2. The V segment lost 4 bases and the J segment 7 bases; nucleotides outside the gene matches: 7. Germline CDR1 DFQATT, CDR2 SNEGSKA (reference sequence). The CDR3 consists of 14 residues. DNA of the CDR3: TGCAGTGCTATCACAGCGGGAGGGCCGAATGAGCAGTTCTTC. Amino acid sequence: CSAITAGGPNEQFF.